These 14 T cell receptor beta chains originate from one sample sequenced in a study of regulatory T cells in long-lasting Graves disease. Relying on iRepertoire HTBI primers and Arm-PCR of CDR3 regions, the team built TCR beta libraries. Each CDR3 protein gets one entry after TCRdb re-called the multiplex PCR reads with MiXCR. The sample gives 350,000 to 450,000 distinct CDR3 sequences, less than 25% of which show up once; less than 25% is in the top ten. Time point given: persistent/refractory GD, antithyroid drugs over 5 years with positive TRAb. From PBMCs, RNA was extracted and then used to make the TCR library. This material consisted of peripheral blood mononuclear cells (PBMCs), taken when the disease was refractory, from a patient treated with antithyroid drugs. Receptors originate from a female donor with Graves disease.

This clonotype was seen repeatedly, ten times or more. The rearrangement links TRBV13 to TRBJ1-4, with a weak D call TRBD1 (5 bases). The CDR3 spans 17 residues. The V end lost 4 bases, the J end lost 5 bases, and 20 bases lay between the germline ends. Germline values: CDR1 PRHDT, CDR2 FYEKMQ (reference sequence). The CDR3 DNA reads TGTGCCAGCAGCTCCACCCCGGGCCAGGGCAGGAATGAAAAACTGTTTTTT. As protein: CASSSTPGQGRNEKLFF.

The CDR3 sequence is CASRATGGYNEQFF. In DNA form, the CDR3 reads TGTGCCAGCAGAGCTACCGGGGGCTACAATGAGCAGTTCTTC. The chain couples TRBV7-8 to TRBJ2-1, with D maybe TRBD2 (6 bases). Germline CDR1 SGHVS, CDR2 FQNEAQ. V was clipped by 6 bases and J by 3 bases, with 12 bases between them. The CDR3 covers 14 residues.

This clonotype was seen only a few times. This sequence joins TRBV11-2 and TRBJ2-1; D unclear. The germline gives CDR1 SGHAT, CDR2 FQNNGV. With 2 bases removed from V and 11 bases from J, the gap between germline ends came to 10 bases. The CDR3 has 12 amino acids. This chain's CDR3 is CASSLIDSKQFF. As DNA, the CDR3 is TGTGCCAGCAGCTTAATAGACTCAAAGCAGTTCTTC. Combining the CDR3 with reference TRBV11-2 and TRBJ2-1 gives the whole variable domain EAGVAQSPRYKIIEKRQSVAFWCNPISGHATLYWYQQILGQGPKLLIQFQNNGVVDDSQLPKDRFSAERLKGVDSTLKIQPAKLEDSAVYLCASSLIDSKQFFGPGTRLTVL.

Only a few counts were recorded for this clonotype. The chain uses TRBV9 and TRBJ1-1, with a tentative D call TRBD1 (6 bases). V lost 2 bases to trimming and J lost 2 bases, with 10 bases between them. CDR1 is SGDLS, CDR2 YYNGEE, per germline. This CDR3 region has 14 residues. Written as DNA, the CDR3 is TGTGCCAGCAGCGTGAAGGGGGAAAACACTGAAGCTTTCTTT. Translated: CASSVKGENTEAFF.

This chain connects TRBV7-9 to TRBJ2-5; possible D gene TRBD2, 5 bases. CDR1 and CDR2 (germline): SEHNR, FQNEAQ (reference sequence). There are 13 residues in the CDR3. Trimming removed 5 bases at V and 3 bases at J, with 10 bases between. The CDR3 region has the DNA TGTGCCAGCAGCCCGGACTGGGAAGAGACCCAGTACTTC. Translating gives CASSPDWEETQYF.

The rearrangement joins TRBV20-1 to TRBJ2-1; tentative D call: TRBD1 (5 bases). Trimming left V 5 bases short and J 4 bases short, with 6 bases between. Germline values: CDR1 DFQATT, CDR2 SNEGSKA (reference sequence). The CDR3 sequence is 11 residues long. The CDR3 loop is CSAAGYNEQFF. As DNA, the CDR3 is TGCAGTGCTGCAGGGTACAATGAGCAGTTCTTC.

The table lists this clonotype with a few counts. The chain carries TRBV7-9 and TRBJ2-2; TRBD2 might be the D (5 bases). With 5 bases removed from V and 7 bases from J, the gap between germline ends came to 17 bases. Germline lookup yields CDR1 SEHNR and CDR2 FQNEAQ (reference sequence). The CDR3 has 15 amino acids. In nucleotides, the CDR3 is TGTGCCAGCAGCCAAGATCCATCCGGGATCGGGGAGCTGTTTTTT. Its translation: CASSQDPSGIGELFF.

The chain joins TRBV29-1 to TRBJ1-5; D is unclear. The V and J ends lost 1 base and 5 bases respectively, with 15 bases between them. The CDR3 length is 15 residues. Per the germline V gene, CDR1 is SQVTM and CDR2 is ANQGSEA. In DNA form, the CDR3 reads TGCAGCGTTGAAGTTTTCGTTGGTAGAGATCAGCCCCAGCATTTT. Protein sequence: CSVEVFVGRDQPQHF. The variable domain in full, with the rest retrieved from reference TRBV29-1 and TRBJ1-5, is SAVISQKPSRDICQRGTSLTIQCQVDSQVTMMFWYRQQPGQSLTLIATANQGSEATYESGFVIDKFPISRPNLTFSTLTVSNMSPEDSSIYLCSVEVFVGRDQPQHFGDGTRLSIL.

Note on this clonotype: A far larger clone is one nucleotide away, so this likely arose from a read error. The chain recombines TRBV6-1 with TRBJ1-5, with no clear D. V dropped 5 bases and J dropped 1 base, with 15 bases sitting between them. The germline V gene encodes CDR1 MNHNS and CDR2 SASEGT. CDR3 length: 16 amino acids. CDR3: CASSCPTSGSNQPQHF. CDR3 bases: TGTGCCAGCAGTTGCCCTACATCTGGGAGCAATCAGCCCCAGCATTTT.

This clonotype was detected ten times or more. The chain is built from TRBV2 and TRBJ2-5; possible D gene TRBD1, 6 bases. The CDR3 totals 14 residues. Trimming stripped 8 bases from V and 5 bases from J, with 18 bases between. The germline V gene has CDR1 SNHLY and CDR2 FYNNEI. The CDR3 DNA follows: TGTGCCAGCCACTTGGGGGCTGTCAAGGAGACCCAGTACTTC. Its protein product is CASHLGAVKETQYF.

This clonotype was detected ten times or more. The chain has TRBV24-1 and TRBJ2-5; D perhaps matches TRBD2 (5 bases). This CDR3 is built from 13 residues. Looked up from germline, CDR1 is KGHDR and CDR2 is SFDVKD. Trimming took 4 bases from V and 6 from J, leaving 11 bases between them. DNA for the CDR3: TGTGCCACCAGTGACGCTCCCGGGAAGACCCAGTACTTC. This encodes CATSDAPGKTQYF.

This clonotype has more than one count but fewer than ten. The chain couples TRBV15 to TRBJ2-2; no clear D gene. Looked up from germline, CDR1 is LNHNV and CDR2 is YYDKDF (reference sequence). This CDR3 has 14 amino acids. V shed 3 bases and J shed 3 bases, with 8 bases lying between them. The CDR3: CATSRDIYTGELFF. The CDR3 DNA is TGTGCCACCAGCAGGGATATTTACACCGGGGAGCTGTTTTTT.

In this sample, this clonotype turned up many times. This chain connects TRBV27 to TRBJ2-7; 12 bases map to TRBD2. After removal of 6 bases from V and 5 bases from J, the junction contained 11 bases not matched to a gene. There are 16 residues in the CDR3. Germline V gene lookup returns CDR1 MNHEY and CDR2 SMNVEV (reference sequence). CDR3 loop: CASSETSGRVRDEQYF. CDR3 nucleotide sequence: TGTGCCAGCAGCGAGACTAGCGGGAGAGTTCGTGACGAGCAGTACTTC.

There are a few counts of this clonotype. The chain employs TRBV5-1 and TRBJ1-2; TRBD1 aligns across 11 bases. This CDR3 has 18 amino acids. V lost 4 bases to trimming and J lost 6 bases; unmatched junction nucleotides: 17. CDR1 and CDR2 (germline): SGHRS, YFSETQ. The CDR3 nucleotides read TGCGCCAGCAGCATCCCCCTCGGGACAGGGGGACCCTCCGATGGCTACACCTTC. Translated: CASSIPLGTGGPSDGYTF.